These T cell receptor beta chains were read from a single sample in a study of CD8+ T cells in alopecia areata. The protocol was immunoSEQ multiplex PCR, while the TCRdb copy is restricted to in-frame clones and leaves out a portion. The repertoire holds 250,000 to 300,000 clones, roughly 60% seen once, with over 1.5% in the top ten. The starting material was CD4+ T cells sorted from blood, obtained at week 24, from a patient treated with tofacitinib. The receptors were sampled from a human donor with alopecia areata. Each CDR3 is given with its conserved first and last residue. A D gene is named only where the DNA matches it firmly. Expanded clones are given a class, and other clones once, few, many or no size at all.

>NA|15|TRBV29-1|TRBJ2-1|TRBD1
CSVWGRGGSGNEQFF
TGCAGCGTCTGGGGCAGAGGGGGCAGCGGAAATGAGCAGTTCTTC
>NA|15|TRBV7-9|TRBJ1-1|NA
CASSPTALRGTEAFF
TGTGCCAGCAGCCCCACAGCTCTCCGAGGCACTGAAGCTTTCTTT
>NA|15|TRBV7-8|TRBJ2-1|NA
CASSLVRLVINEQFF
TGTGCCAGCAGCTTAGTTCGGCTAGTAATCAATGAGCAGTTCTTC
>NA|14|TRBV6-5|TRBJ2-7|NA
CASSYRRDTLTQYF
TGTGCCAGCAGTTACAGACGGGACACCCTCACTCAGTACTTC
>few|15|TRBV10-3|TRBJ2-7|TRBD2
CAISWGGSHSYEQYF
TGTGCCATCAGTTGGGGGGGAAGTCACTCCTACGAGCAGTACTTC
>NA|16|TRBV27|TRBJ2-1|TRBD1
CASSLFTGTGTNEQFF
TGTGCCAGCAGTTTATTCACCGGGACAGGGACAAATGAGCAGTTCTTC
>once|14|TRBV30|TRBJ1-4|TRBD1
CAWSVPGGWEKLFF
TGTGCCTGGAGTGTTCCAGGGGGCTGGGAAAAACTGTTTTTT
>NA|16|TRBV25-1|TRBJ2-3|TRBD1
CASSDSRGLSTDTQYF
TGTGCCAGCAGTGACTCAAGGGGGCTCAGCACAGATACGCAGTATTTT
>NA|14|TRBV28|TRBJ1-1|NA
CASSYTTGKAEAFF
TGTGCCAGCAGCTATACTACAGGGAAGGCTGAAGCTTTCTTT
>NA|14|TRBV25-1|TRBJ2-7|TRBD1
CASRGTGESYEQYF
TGTGCCAGCAGAGGGACAGGAGAGTCCTACGAGCAGTACTTC
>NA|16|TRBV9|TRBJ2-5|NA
CASSPRAGLYQETQYF
TGTGCCAGCAGCCCCCGTGCGGGATTGTACCAAGAGACCCAGTACTTC
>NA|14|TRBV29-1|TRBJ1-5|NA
CSVEVQGSNQPQHF
TGCAGCGTTGAAGTACAGGGTTCCAATCAGCCCCAGCATTTT
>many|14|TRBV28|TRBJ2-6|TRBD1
CASSHTGTAYVLTF
TGTGCCAGCAGCCACACCGGGACAGCCTACGTCCTGACTTTC
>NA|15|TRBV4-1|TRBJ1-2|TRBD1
CASSPRQGGGYGYTF
TGCGCCAGCAGCCCCCGACAGGGCGGCGGCTATGGCTACACCTTC
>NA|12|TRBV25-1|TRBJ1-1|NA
CASMAVTTEAFF
TGTGCCAGCATGGCGGTTACCACTGAAGCTTTCTTT
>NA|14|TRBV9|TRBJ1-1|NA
CASSPSGGNTEAFF
TGTGCCAGCAGCCCCTCGGGGGGAAACACTGAAGCTTTCTTT
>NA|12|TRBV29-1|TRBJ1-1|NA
CSPETGRAEAFF
TGCAGCCCAGAGACAGGAAGAGCTGAAGCTTTCTTT
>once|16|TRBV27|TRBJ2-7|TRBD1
CASSSRPPGQGYEQYF
TGTGCCAGCAGTTCCCGACCTCCGGGACAGGGCTACGAGCAGTACTTC
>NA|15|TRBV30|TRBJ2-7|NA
CAWNPVGGRDHEQYF
TGTGCCTGGAATCCCGTTGGGGGCAGGGACCACGAGCAGTACTTC
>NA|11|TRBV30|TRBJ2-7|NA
CAWSVSYEQYF
TGTGCCTGGAGTGTTAGCTACGAGCAGTACTTC
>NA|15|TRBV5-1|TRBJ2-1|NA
CASSDSANSYNEQFF
TGCGCCAGCAGCGACTCAGCGAACTCCTACAATGAGCAGTTCTTC
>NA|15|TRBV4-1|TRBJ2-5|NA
CASSKEGPVGATQYF
TGCGCCAGCAGCAAAGAGGGGCCAGTCGGGGCGACCCAGTACTTC
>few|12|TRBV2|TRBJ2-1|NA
CASSLDRYEQFF
TGTGCCAGCAGTCTTGACAGGTATGAGCAGTTCTTC
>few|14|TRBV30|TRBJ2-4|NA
CAWRADSAKNIQYF
TGTGCCTGGAGGGCGGATAGCGCCAAAAACATTCAGTACTTC
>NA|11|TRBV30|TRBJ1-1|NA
CASEPNTEAFF
TGTGCTTCCGAGCCCAACACTGAAGCTTTCTTT
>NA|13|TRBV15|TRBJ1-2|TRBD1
CATSRVQGNGYTF
TGTGCCACCAGCAGAGTACAGGGGAATGGCTACACCTTC
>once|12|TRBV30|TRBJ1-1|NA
CAWIREVTEAFF
TGTGCCTGGATTAGGGAAGTCACTGAAGCTTTCTTT
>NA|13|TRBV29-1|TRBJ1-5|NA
CSAFTDSNQPQHF
TGCAGCGCTTTCACCGATAGCAATCAGCCCCAGCATTTT
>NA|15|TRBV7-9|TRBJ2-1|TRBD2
CASSLTSGGYNEQFF
TGTGCCAGCAGCTTGACTAGCGGGGGATACAATGAGCAGTTCTTC
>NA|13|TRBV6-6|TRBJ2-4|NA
CASSYSRQPTQYF
TGTGCCAGCAGTTACTCGAGGCAGCCCACTCAGTACTTC
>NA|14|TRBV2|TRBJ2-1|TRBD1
CASSRDRGLDEQFF
TGTGCCAGCAGCAGGGACAGGGGGCTCGATGAGCAGTTCTTC